This T cell receptor (beta chain) was profiled in a study of blood T cell repertoires in COVID-19. Participant-reported clinical history was the basis for cohort assignment. Profiling relied on immunoSEQ multiplex PCR, and the TCRdb table lists in-frame clones only, not all of them. The sample lists 240,000 or so clones, around 89% seen once, with roughly 10% in the top ten. The ends were cut back, 5 bases at V and 7 bases at J, with 17 bases in the middle. Germline V gene sequence: CDR1 SQVTM, CDR2 ANQGSEA. The CDR3 has 14 residues. The sequenced sample consisted of PBMCs or T cells enriched from blood (not recorded which). V gene TRBV29-1 combines with J gene TRBJ2-2; maybe TRBD2 (6 bases). The TCR comes from a man aged 40-50 years who had recovered from COVID-19. The CDR3: CSVTPGTGGGELFF. The CDR3 DNA is TGCAGCGTTACGCCCGGGACCGGGGGCGGGGAGCTGTTTTTT.